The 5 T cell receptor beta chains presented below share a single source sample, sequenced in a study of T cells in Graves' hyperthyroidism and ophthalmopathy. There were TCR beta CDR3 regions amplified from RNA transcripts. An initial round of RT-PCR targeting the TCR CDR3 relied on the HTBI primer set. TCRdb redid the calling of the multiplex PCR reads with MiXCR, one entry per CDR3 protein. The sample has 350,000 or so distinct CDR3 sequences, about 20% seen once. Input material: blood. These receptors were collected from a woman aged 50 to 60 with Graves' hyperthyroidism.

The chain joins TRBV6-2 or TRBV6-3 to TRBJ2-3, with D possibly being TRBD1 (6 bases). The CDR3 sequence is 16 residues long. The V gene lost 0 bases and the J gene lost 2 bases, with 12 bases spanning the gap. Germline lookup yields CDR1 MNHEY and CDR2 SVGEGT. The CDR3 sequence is CASSYSAGDTTDTQYF. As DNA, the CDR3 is TGTGCCAGCAGTTACTCCGCAGGGGATACCACAGATACGCAGTATTTT.

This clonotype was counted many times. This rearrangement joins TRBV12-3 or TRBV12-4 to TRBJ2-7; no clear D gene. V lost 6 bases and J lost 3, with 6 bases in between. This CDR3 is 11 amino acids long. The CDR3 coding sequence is TGTGCCAGCAGCATGCGCTACGAGCAGTACTTC. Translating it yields CASSMRYEQYF.

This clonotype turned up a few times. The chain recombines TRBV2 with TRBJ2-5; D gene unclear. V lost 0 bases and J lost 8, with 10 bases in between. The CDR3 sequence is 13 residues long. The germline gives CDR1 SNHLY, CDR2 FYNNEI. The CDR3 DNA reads TGTGCCAGCAGTGAAGCTTCCTTTAGAACCCAGTACTTC. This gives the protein CASSEASFRTQYF.

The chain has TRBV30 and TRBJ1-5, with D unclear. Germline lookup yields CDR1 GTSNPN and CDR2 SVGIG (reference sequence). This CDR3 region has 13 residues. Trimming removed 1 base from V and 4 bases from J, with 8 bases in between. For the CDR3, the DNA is TGTGCCTGGAGTGAACTGTATAATCAGCCCCAGCATTTT. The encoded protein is CAWSELYNQPQHF.

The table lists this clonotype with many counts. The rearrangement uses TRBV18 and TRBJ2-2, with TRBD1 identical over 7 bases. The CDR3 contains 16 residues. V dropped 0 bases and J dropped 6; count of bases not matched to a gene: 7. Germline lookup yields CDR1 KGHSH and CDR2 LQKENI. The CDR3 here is CASSPPRTGHAGELFF. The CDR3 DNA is TGTGCCAGCTCACCACCCCGGACAGGCCACGCCGGGGAGCTGTTTTTT.